These 22 T cell receptor beta chains share one sample of origin, sequenced in a study of cytomegalovirus exposure and HLA in healthy donors. Use of 60 Vbeta and 13 Jbeta primers characterized the PCR. Generated by immunoSEQ multiplex PCR, the TCRdb table keeps only in-frame clones and is missing some. The listing records approximately 110,000 clones. Sequences were obtained from PBMCs. The receptors were sampled from a man between 18 and 29 years old in good health and CMV-seronegative.

The gene calls are TRBV14 and TRBJ2-7, with D possibly being TRBD2 (6 bases). This CDR3 spans 16 amino acids. Per the germline V gene, CDR1 is SGHDN and CDR2 is FVKESK. The ends were cut back, 1 base at V and 3 bases at J, with 16 bases in the middle. Written as DNA, the CDR3 is TGTGCCAGCAGCCAAGGAGGAGGGGCGTTACACTACGAGCAGTACTTC. It is translated as CASSQGGGALHYEQYF.

The chain couples TRBV28 to TRBJ2-7, with 8 bases fitting TRBD1. The germline CDR1 and CDR2 sequences are MDHEN and SYDVKM. V was clipped by 5 bases and J by 6 bases; unmatched bases: 9. The CDR3 consists of 14 residues. The CDR3 DNA reads TGTGCCAGCAGTCTCGACAGGGGAACGGGCGAGCAGTACTTC. This gives the protein CASSLDRGTGEQYF.

The V and J genes are TRBV28 and TRBJ2-7, with D perhaps matching TRBD2 (5 bases). V lost 6 bases and J lost 6, with 18 bases in between. CDR3 length equals 14 residues. CDR1 is MDHEN, CDR2 SYDVKM, per germline. Here the CDR3 reads CASRLAGEGPEQYF. CDR3 bases: TGTGCCAGCAGACTTGCCGGGGAAGGACCCGAGCAGTACTTC. Full variable domain (outside the CDR3, taken from reference TRBV28 and TRBJ2-7): DVKVTQSSRYLVKRTGEKVFLECVQDMDHENMFWYRQDPGLGLRLIYFSYDVKMKEKGDIPEGYSVSREKKERFSLILESASTNQTSMYLCASRLAGEGPEQYFGPGTRLTVT.

For the CDR3, the DNA is TGTGCCAGCAGCTTAAACCTCGGACAGAGACCCTATGGCTACACCTTC. Its protein product is CASSLNLGQRPYGYTF. The chain uses TRBV11-2 and TRBJ1-2; weak D call: TRBD1 (6 bases). The CDR3 has 16 amino acids. Trimming removed 2 bases from V and 4 bases from J, with 17 bases in between. Germline V gene sequence: CDR1 SGHAT, CDR2 FQNNGV.

The rearrangement links TRBV5-1 to TRBJ2-1, with 9 bases lining up with TRBD2. CDR1 is SGHRS, CDR2 YFSETQ, per germline. The CDR3 sequence is 13 residues long. The V gene end was trimmed by 4 bases and the J gene end by 5 bases; junction bases not matched to a gene: 1. In DNA form, the CDR3 reads TGCGCCAGCAGCAGACTAGCGGACAATGAGCAGTTCTTC. It yields the protein CASSRLADNEQFF. Based on the CDR3 plus reference TRBV5-1 and TRBJ2-1, the full variable domain is KAGVTQTPRYLIKTRGQQVTLSCSPISGHRSVSWYQQTPGQGLQFLFEYFSETQRNKGNFPGRFSGRQFSNSRSEMNVSTLELGDSALYLCASSRLADNEQFFGPGTRLTVL.

V gene TRBV28 combines with J gene TRBJ1-5; 7 positions match TRBD1. This CDR3 spans 15 amino acids. The germline gives CDR1 MDHEN, CDR2 SYDVKM. Trimming cost V 4 bases and J 4 bases; bases outside gene matches: 7. The CDR3 protein is CASSWGTAKNQPQHF. As DNA, the CDR3 is TGTGCCAGCAGTTGGGGGACAGCTAAAAATCAGCCCCAGCATTTT.

The chain recombines TRBV5-8 with TRBJ2-1; 9 bases fit TRBD2. This CDR3 has 16 residues. Per the germline V gene, CDR1 is SGHTS and CDR2 is YDEGEE. J lost 0 bases, V lost 2 bases, and 3 bases had no gene match. The CDR3 bases are TGTGCCAGCAGCTTTAGCGGGGGCCGCTCCTACAATGAGCAGTTCTTC. It specifies CASSFSGGRSYNEQFF.

This chain links TRBV29-1 with TRBJ2-1, with D perhaps matching TRBD1 (6 bases). CDR3 length: 14 amino acids. V was cut by 8 bases and J by 9 bases, with 23 bases left in between. Germline CDR1 and CDR2: SQVTM and ANQGSEA. As DNA, the CDR3 is TGCAGCTCAGGACCGGGACATTATTCCGGTGAGCAGTTCTTC. Translating gives CSSGPGHYSGEQFF.

The chain links TRBV2 to TRBJ2-1, with 14 bases identical to TRBD2. The CDR3 length is 16 residues. V dropped 2 bases and J dropped 8; count of bases not matched to a gene: 5. Germline lookup yields CDR1 SNHLY and CDR2 FYNNEI. For the CDR3, the DNA is TGTGCCAGCAGTGAAATAGGGACTAGCGGGAGCGATGAGCAGTTCTTC. Its translation is CASSEIGTSGSDEQFF.

V and J are TRBV4-2 and TRBJ2-1; 12 bases line up with TRBD2. Germline CDR1 reads LGHNA; CDR2 reads YNFKEQ. J was trimmed by 4 bases and V by 3 bases; bases with no gene match: 4. The CDR3 totals 16 residues. CDR3: CASSQPLAGGYNEQFF. DNA for the CDR3: TGTGCCAGCAGCCAGCCACTAGCGGGGGGTTACAATGAGCAGTTCTTC.

The chain combines TRBV19 with TRBJ1-1; D gene ambiguous. The CDR3 is made up of 12 amino acids. Trimming took 3 bases from V and 3 from J, leaving 5 bases between them. CDR1 and CDR2 from the germline V gene are LNHDA and SQIVND (reference sequence). This CDR3 is CASSMRDTEAFF. The CDR3 DNA is TGTGCCAGTAGTATGAGGGACACTGAAGCTTTCTTT.

The rearrangement links TRBV9 to TRBJ2-7, with D tentatively TRBD2 (5 bases). The V end lost 0 bases, the J end lost 3 bases, and 10 bases lay between the germline ends. Germline V gene sequence: CDR1 SGDLS, CDR2 YYNGEE. The CDR3 consists of 14 residues. In nucleotides, the CDR3 is TGTGCCAGCAGCGTAGGAGCGGCCCACTACGAGCAGTACTTC. Translating it yields CASSVGAAHYEQYF.

This chain joins TRBV19 and TRBJ2-5; TRBD2 might be the D (5 bases). Germline CDR1 is LNHDA and CDR2 is SQIVND (reference sequence). The CDR3 is 12 amino acids. V was shortened by 5 bases and J by 5 bases, with 9 bases between the two germline ends. In DNA form, the CDR3 reads TGTGCCAGTAGTCAACGAGGGGAGACCCAGTACTTC. Its protein is CASSQRGETQYF.

The V gene is TRBV9, the J gene TRBJ2-2; D call uncertain. Germline CDR1 and CDR2: SGDLS and YYNGEE. The CDR3 contains 15 residues. Deletions cut 0 bases from V and 3 bases from J, with 9 bases between. This chain's CDR3 is CASSVDLPDTGELFF. The CDR3 bases are TGTGCCAGCAGCGTAGATCTCCCCGACACCGGGGAGCTGTTTTTT.

The chain employs TRBV27 and TRBJ1-1; possibly TRBD1 for D (6 bases). There are 15 residues in the CDR3. CDR1 is MNHEY, CDR2 SMNVEV, per germline (reference sequence). Trimming cost V 0 bases and J 9 bases, with 17 bases left between them. CDR3 nucleotide sequence: TGTGCCAGCAGTTTATCACAGGGTGCCATTAAAAAAGCTTTCTTT. The encoded protein is CASSLSQGAIKKAFF.

The chain links TRBV27 to TRBJ2-7; no clear D. CDR1 and CDR2 from the germline V gene are MNHEY and SMNVEV (reference sequence). Trimming left V 5 bases short and J 5 bases short, with 10 bases between. The CDR3 spans 12 residues. The CDR3 DNA follows: TGTGCCAGCAGTCCCTTCCTTGACGAGCAGTACTTC. It yields the protein CASSPFLDEQYF.

The chain recombines TRBV9 with TRBJ1-1; D might be TRBD1 (6 bases). The ends were cut back, 3 bases at V and 2 bases at J, with 11 bases in the middle. There are 14 residues in the CDR3. In germline, CDR1 is SGDLS, CDR2 YYNGEE. CDR3 bases: TGTGCCAGCAGCGGTACAGGGCTCAACACTGAAGCTTTCTTT. Protein product: CASSGTGLNTEAFF.

The chain is built from TRBV19 and TRBJ1-2; D ambiguous. Looked up from germline, CDR1 is LNHDA and CDR2 is SQIVND (reference sequence). CDR3 length equals 14 residues. Trimming removed 0 bases from V and 7 bases from J, with 12 bases in between. DNA for the CDR3: TGTGCCAGTAGTATAGAGGCGGTACGAGGTGGCTACACCTTC. It specifies CASSIEAVRGGYTF.

J is TRBJ1-4 and V is TRBV27; D uncertain. Trimming took 4 bases from V and 2 from J, leaving 8 bases between them. From germline, CDR1 is MNHEY and CDR2 SMNVEV (reference sequence). The CDR3 has 14 amino acids. The DNA for the CDR3 is TGTGCCAGCAGTTGGGGAGGGACTAATGAAAAACTGTTTTTT. Translated, it gives CASSWGGTNEKLFF.

The V call is TRBV2, the J call TRBJ2-4; 9 bases are shared with TRBD1. J was trimmed by 4 bases and V by 6 bases; bases with no gene match: 7. The CDR3 is made up of 15 amino acids. Germline V gene lookup returns CDR1 SNHLY and CDR2 FYNNEI. In DNA form, the CDR3 reads TGTGCCAGCAGGGAGACAGGGGGATCAAAAAACATTCAGTACTTC. Its translation is CASRETGGSKNIQYF.

The chain combines TRBV5-1 with TRBJ1-1; D perhaps matches TRBD1 (6 bases). The CDR3 sequence is 13 residues long. Germline lookup yields CDR1 SGHRS and CDR2 YFSETQ. Trimming cost V 3 bases and J 4 bases, with 10 bases left between them. CDR3 loop: CASSWGGGTEAFF. The DNA of the CDR3 is TGCGCCAGCAGCTGGGGGGGCGGCACTGAAGCTTTCTTT.

CDR3 nucleotides: TGCGCCAGCAGTGATACAGGGGGCTTGGGCGAGCAGTACTTC. The encoded protein is CASSDTGGLGEQYF. The chain joins TRBV5-1 to TRBJ2-7, with TRBD1 matching 9 bases. With 5 bases clipped from V and 6 bases from J, the junction kept 9 bases outside the gene matches. In germline, CDR1 is SGHRS, CDR2 YFSETQ. The CDR3 is 14 amino acids.